This T cell receptor beta chain appears in the sequencing data of a study of PD-1 blockade in classical Hodgkin lymphoma. Regarding this clone: What it binds is unknown.

The ends lost 4 bases at V and 8 bases at J; junction bases unmatched: 2. From germline, CDR1 is SNHLY and CDR2 FYNNEI. This CDR3 is 14 amino acids long. This table comes from immunoSEQ multiplex PCR, and its TCRdb copy is limited to in-frame clones, with some not included. Of about 23,000 clones listed, over 90% are singletons. Whole-study findings and limits: Newly diagnosed patients were reported to exhibit reduced baseline TCR diversity relative to healthy donors. With respect to the repertoire differences, their causes, possibly disease activity or prior therapy, remain undefined.

Time point denoted: newly diagnosed, previously untreated cHL patient sample. With magnetic negative selection, CD4+ T cells were purified from PBMCs that had been thawed. PBMCs from untreated, newly diagnosed classical Hodgkin lymphoma were comparison samples. This clonotype was sampled from a human donor with classical Hodgkin lymphoma. The chain carries TRBV2 and TRBJ1-6; TRBD1 matches 10 bases. The sample consisted of CD4+ T cells from blood. CDR3 residues: CASSGDRGYSPLHF. In nucleotides, the CDR3 is TGTGCCAGCAGTGGGGACAGGGGTTATTCACCCCTCCACTTT.